The 23 T cell receptor beta chains below were found in one sample sequenced in a study of T cells in Graves' hyperthyroidism and ophthalmopathy. Amplification of TCR beta CDR3 regions used RNA as the template. The TCR CDR3 was amplified in a first-round RT-PCR using the HTBI primer set. Via MiXCR, TCRdb re-called the multiplex PCR reads, giving one row per CDR3 protein. The profile shows 500,000 to 600,000 distinct CDR3 sequences, over 15% of them singletons. Sequenced sample: blood. These receptors all come from a woman aged 18-29 years with Graves' hyperthyroidism.

As DNA, the CDR3 is TGTGCCAGCAGCTTAGCAATGGGTGAGACCCAGTACTTC. Its protein product is CASSLAMGETQYF. V usage is TRBV7-2 and J usage is TRBJ2-5; D gene unclear. Trimming took off 0 bases at V and 5 bases at J, with 7 bases between the two ends. The germline V gene encodes CDR1 SGHTA and CDR2 FQGNSA. The CDR3 runs 13 residues. Variable domain in full (rest from reference TRBV7-2 and TRBJ2-5): GAGVSQSPSNKVTEKGKDVELRCDPISGHTALYWYRQSLGQGLEFLIYFQGNSAPDKSGLPSDRFSAERTGGSVSTLTIQRTQQEDSAVYLCASSLAMGETQYFGPGTRLLVL.

This chain's CDR3 is CASSPRQGKGFEQFF. CDR3 DNA sequence: TGTGCCAGCAGCCCACGACAGGGAAAAGGCTTTGAGCAGTTCTTC. V gene TRBV7-9 combines with J gene TRBJ2-1; TRBD1 agrees at 7 bases. This CDR3 has 15 amino acids. Trimming removed 5 bases from V and 9 bases from J; junction bases left unmatched: 13. Germline V gene lookup returns CDR1 SEHNR and CDR2 FQNEAQ (reference sequence). Full variable domain (remainder filled in from reference TRBV7-9 and TRBJ2-1): DTGVSQNPRHKITKRGQNVTFRCDPISEHNRLYWYRQTLGQGPEFLTYFQNEAQLEKSRLLSDRFSAERPKGSFSTLEIQRTEQGDSAMYLCASSPRQGKGFEQFFGPGTRLTVL.

This clonotype was detected many times. The CDR3 nucleotides are TGTGCCAGCAGCTTACGAGGACGGGGGAGGTCACCCCTCCACTTT. Translating it yields CASSLRGRGRSPLHF. The chain employs TRBV11-1 and TRBJ1-6, with a tentative D call TRBD1 (5 bases). V lost 2 bases and J lost 10, with 15 bases in between. Germline V CDR1 and CDR2: SGHAT, FQDESV (reference sequence). The CDR3 length is 15 residues.

A few counts support this clonotype. The J gene is TRBJ2-7, the V gene TRBV20-1; 8 nucleotides match TRBD2. This CDR3 contains 14 residues. V was pared by 2 bases and J by 2 bases, with 5 bases of the junction left unmatched. CDR1 and CDR2 from the germline V gene are DFQATT and SNEGSKA (reference sequence). The CDR3 nucleotides read TGCAGTGCTAGAATCTCGGGAGGGCCCTACGAGCAGTACTTC. It codes for CSARISGGPYEQYF.

This clonotype was seen only a few times. CDR3 region: CASSGTQGGNIQYF. CDR3 DNA: TGTGCCAGCAGTGGGACCCAGGGGGGAAACATTCAGTACTTC. The rearrangement uses TRBV25-1 and TRBJ2-4, with D possibly TRBD1 on 7 matching bases. CDR1 MGHDK and CDR2 SYGVNS come from the germline V gene. CDR3 length equals 14 residues. Trimming took 4 bases from V and 6 from J, leaving 13 bases between them.

This chain uses TRBV2 with TRBJ2-7, with 11 bases identical to TRBD2. The CDR3 is 22 residues long. Germline CDR1 and CDR2: SNHLY and FYNNEI. Trimming cost V 2 bases and J 1 base; bases outside gene matches: 22. In DNA, the CDR3 is TGTGCCAGCAGTGAACCAATCACCGGGATCTCCCAGACTAGCGGGACATCCTACGAGCAGTACTTC. This encodes CASSEPITGISQTSGTSYEQYF. Full variable domain (outside the CDR3, taken from reference TRBV2 and TRBJ2-7): EPEVTQTPSHQVTQMGQEVILRCVPISNHLYFYWYRQILGQKVEFLVSFYNNEISEKSEIFDDQFSVERPDGSNFTLKIRSTKLEDSAMYFCASSEPITGISQTSGTSYEQYFGPGTRLTVT.

The sample holds a few counts of this clonotype. This chain connects TRBV5-1 to TRBJ2-7; the D call may be TRBD1 or TRBD2 (5 bases each). Germline lookup yields CDR1 SGHRS and CDR2 YFSETQ. Trimming shortened V by 0 bases and J by 4 bases, and 11 bases separated the two germline ends. This CDR3 comprises 14 residues. CDR3 sequence (DNA): TGCGCCAGCAGCTTGGAAGGGACCCTATACGAGCAGTACTTC. It yields the protein CASSLEGTLYEQYF.

At least ten counts were recorded for this clonotype. The chain links TRBV7-2 to TRBJ2-4; TRBD2 matches 7 bases. CDR3 length: 12 residues. Trimming took 5 bases from V and 9 from J; bases not matched to a gene: 4. Germline CDR1 SGHTA, CDR2 FQGNSA. The CDR3 loop reads CASSPPGGIQYF. The CDR3 DNA follows: TGTGCCAGCAGCCCCCCGGGGGGCATTCAGTACTTC.

This clonotype has more than one count but fewer than ten. This chain uses TRBV15 with TRBJ2-7; D gene ambiguous. The CDR3 extends over 14 amino acids. Trimming left V 1 base short and J 0 bases short, with 7 bases between. Per the germline V gene, CDR1 is LNHNV and CDR2 is YYDKDF (reference sequence). The CDR3: CATSRVENSYEQYF. CDR3 bases: TGTGCCACCAGCAGAGTTGAGAACTCCTACGAGCAGTACTTC.

There are a few counts of this clonotype. The chain joins TRBV30 to TRBJ2-3, with D maybe TRBD2 (6 bases). CDR3 length: 14 amino acids. The germline CDR1 and CDR2 sequences are GTSNPN and SVGIG (reference sequence). V was pared by 3 bases and J by 0 bases, with 10 bases between. CDR3 region: CAWRSSASTDTQYF. Here the CDR3 DNA reads TGTGCCTGGAGATCTAGCGCGAGCACAGATACGCAGTATTTT.

The chain is built from TRBV3-1 and TRBJ1-5; D uncertain. CDR1 LGHDT and CDR2 YNNKEL come from the germline V gene (reference sequence). This CDR3 contains 13 residues. The V end lost 3 bases, the J end lost 2 bases, and 5 bases lay between the germline ends. The CDR3 DNA is TGTGCCAGCAGCCACCAGGGCAATCAGCCCCAGCATTTT. Amino acids: CASSHQGNQPQHF.

Comments on this clonotype: A much more abundant neighbour one base away suggests this may be a read error. The chain employs TRBV20-1 and TRBJ2-7, with 11 bases fitting TRBD2. The germline V gene has CDR1 DFQATT and CDR2 SNEGSKA (reference sequence). CDR3 length equals 15 residues. The CDR3 is CSARDGTSGIYEPYF. CDR3 sequence (DNA): TGCAGTGCTAGAGATGGGACTAGCGGAATCTACGAGCCGTACTTC.

The genes are TRBV12-3 or TRBV12-4 and TRBJ1-1, with D unclear. The CDR3 is 14 residues long. Trimming removed 0 bases from V and 5 bases from J, with 10 bases in between. The CDR3 reads CASSLAHPYTEAFF. CDR3 DNA sequence: TGTGCCAGCAGTTTAGCGCACCCCTATACTGAAGCTTTCTTT.

The chain uses TRBV7-2 and TRBJ2-3; D remains ambiguous. The CDR3 is 15 residues long. The germline V and J ends were trimmed by 3 bases and 0 bases, with 10 bases remaining between them. Per germline, CDR1 SGHTA and CDR2 FQGNSA. This CDR3 is CASSFRWGSTDTQYF. Here the CDR3 DNA reads TGTGCCAGCAGCTTCAGGTGGGGAAGCACAGATACGCAGTATTTT.

At least ten counts were recorded for this clonotype. The chain is built from TRBV10-3 and TRBJ2-7, with TRBD1 matching 8 bases. The CDR3 totals 15 residues. Trimming removed 2 bases from V and 3 bases from J; junction bases left unmatched: 6. CDR1 ENHRY and CDR2 SYGVKD come from the germline V gene. The CDR3 loop reads CAISEETGAFYEQYF. The DNA of the CDR3 is TGTGCCATCAGTGAGGAGACAGGGGCCTTCTACGAGCAGTACTTC.

The J gene is TRBJ1-6, the V gene TRBV5-6; the D is unclear. In germline, CDR1 is SGHDT, CDR2 YYEEEE. There are 11 residues in the CDR3. Trimming stripped 2 bases from V and 8 bases from J, with 2 bases between. CDR3 region: CASSFHSPLHF. The CDR3, as DNA: TGTGCCAGCAGCTTCCATTCACCCCTCCACTTT.

This clonotype was picked up many times. The chain recombines TRBV12-3 or TRBV12-4 with TRBJ2-5; 7 nucleotides match TRBD2. The CDR3 consists of 17 residues. V lost 6 bases to trimming and J lost 5 bases; unmatched junction nucleotides: 18. The CDR3, as DNA: TGTGCCAGCAGCCCCGGGGGGAAGCGGGGTTGGGGGGAGACCCAGTACTTC. Translation: CASSPGGKRGWGETQYF.

This clonotype has only a few counts. The gene calls are TRBV11-2 and TRBJ1-2; D is undetermined. The V gene lost 4 bases and the J gene lost 4 bases, with 16 bases spanning the gap. CDR3 length: 15 amino acids. Per germline, CDR1 SGHAT and CDR2 FQNNGV. CDR3 DNA: TGTGCCAGCAGCTCTATAGGTGGCGTCCTCTATGGCTACACCTTC. This translates into CASSSIGGVLYGYTF.

The rearrangement links TRBV6-1 to TRBJ1-1, with D possibly matching TRBD1 (6 bases). V gave up 2 bases and J gave up 0 bases, with 25 bases separating them. There are 20 residues in the CDR3. CDR1 and CDR2 (germline): MNHNS, SASEGT. DNA for the CDR3: TGTGCCAGCAGTGAACCCCGGGACAAAACCTTTATTATGATGAACACTGAAGCTTTCTTT. Its translation: CASSEPRDKTFIMMNTEAFF.

This clonotype was counted many times. The chain joins TRBV5-1 to TRBJ2-1, with a possible D match to TRBD2 (5 bases). The V and J ends lost 0 bases and 7 bases respectively, with 14 bases between them. CDR3 length equals 15 residues. Germline V gives CDR1 SGHRS, CDR2 YFSETQ. CDR3 protein: CASSLETTPLNEQFF. The CDR3 DNA reads TGCGCCAGCAGCTTGGAGACTACCCCATTGAATGAGCAGTTCTTC.

The genes are TRBV4-2 and TRBJ1-4, with no clear D. The V gene's germline CDR1 is LGHNA and CDR2 YNFKEQ. Trimming stripped 0 bases from V and 4 bases from J, with 12 bases between. The CDR3 spans 16 residues. CDR3: CASSQDVVLRNEKLFF. CDR3 coding DNA: TGTGCCAGCAGCCAAGATGTGGTCCTCCGTAATGAAAAACTGTTTTTT.

This clonotype was detected many times. The genes are TRBV28 and TRBJ2-7; 11 nucleotides line up with TRBD1. The CDR3 loop spans 14 amino acids. V shed 6 bases and J 4 bases; nucleotides not matched to a gene: 5. From germline, CDR1 is MDHEN and CDR2 SYDVKM. In nucleotides, the CDR3 is TGTGCCAGCAGGTGGACAGGGGGCGTATACGAGCAGTACTTC. It translates to CASRWTGGVYEQYF.

This clonotype was counted at least ten times. CDR3 nucleotides: TGTGCCACCAGCAGAGCCGACCGACAGACTCACACGGGCTATGGCTACACCTTC. This codes for CATSRADRQTHTGYGYTF. The chain recombines TRBV15 with TRBJ1-2; D possibly corresponds to TRBD1 (5 bases). The V and J ends lost 1 base and 4 bases respectively, with 22 bases between them. This CDR3 has 18 amino acids. Germline CDR1 LNHNV, CDR2 YYDKDF (reference sequence). Complete variable domain (other parts from reference TRBV15 and TRBJ1-2): DAMVIQNPRYQVTQFGKPVTLSCSQTLNHNVMYWYQQKSSQAPKLLFHYYDKDFNNEADTPDNFQSRRPNTSFCFLDIRSPGLGDTAMYLCATSRADRQTHTGYGYTFGSGTRLTVV.